Below, 10 T cell receptor beta chains from the same sample are listed, as sequenced in a study of blood T cell repertoires in COVID-19. Libraries were prepared by immunoSEQ multiplex PCR; TCRdb keeps only in-frame clonotypes and omits some of them. The data contain 90,000 to 150,000 clones, 82% of them seen just once; the ten biggest clones take up 9.5% to 13%. Source material: peripheral blood. These receptors were taken from a human donor in a cohort sampled during active COVID-19.

DNA for the CDR3: TGTGCCAGCAGCAAACCCTTTAATGCTCGGGGGGCGTCGAATGAGCAGTTCTTC. Its translation: CASSKPFNARGASNEQFF. The chain carries TRBV21-1 and TRBJ2-1; the DNA was not compared with TRBD2, the D call given in the table. TRBV21-1 is labeled a pseudogene. CDR3 length equals 18 residues.

The gene calls are TRBV6-6 and TRBJ1-2; 9 nucleotides line up with TRBD1. The CDR3 sequence is 13 residues long. Germline V gives CDR1 MNHNY, CDR2 SVGAGI (reference sequence). Losses at the gene ends were 7 bases for V and 4 bases for J; bases not matched to a gene: 4. This CDR3 reads CASKRDRVYGYTF. As DNA, the CDR3 is TGTGCCAGCAAGAGGGACAGGGTCTATGGCTACACCTTC.

V usage is TRBV6-2 or TRBV6-3 and J usage is TRBJ2-5, with TRBD2 matching 8 bases. The CDR3 consists of 14 residues. Germline V gene data show CDR1 as MNHEY and CDR2 as SVGEGT. Trimming took 0 bases from V and 5 from J; bases not matched to a gene: 2. The chain's CDR3 is CASSYSLAGETQYF. In nucleotides, the CDR3 is TGTGCCAGCAGTTACTCCCTAGCGGGTGAGACCCAGTACTTC.

V usage is TRBV4-1 and J usage is TRBJ1-2; 8 bases line up with TRBD1. The CDR3 totals 15 residues. V shed 0 bases, J shed 1 base, and the junction held 1 base outside the gene matches. Germline V gives CDR1 MGHRA, CDR2 YSYEKL. CDR3 in amino acids: CASSQDGQGNYGYTF. The CDR3 bases are TGCGCCAGCAGCCAAGATGGACAGGGTAACTATGGCTACACCTTC.

This clone has only one observation. The chain carries TRBV28 and TRBJ2-2; perhaps TRBD1 as D (6 bases). Germline V gene data show CDR1 as MDHEN and CDR2 as SYDVKM. The CDR3 consists of 15 residues. V was shortened by 3 bases and J by 5 bases, with 13 bases between the two germline ends. This chain's CDR3 is CASSFGGPQTGELFF. CDR3 DNA: TGTGCCAGCAGTTTTGGGGGCCCCCAGACCGGGGAGCTGTTTTTT. Complete variable domain (other parts from reference TRBV28 and TRBJ2-2): DVKVTQSSRYLVKRTGEKVFLECVQDMDHENMFWYRQDPGLGLRLIYFSYDVKMKEKGDIPEGYSVSREKKERFSLILESASTNQTSMYLCASSFGGPQTGELFFGEGSRLTVL.

The chain has TRBV7-2 and TRBJ2-7, with 12 bases aligning to TRBD1. V was clipped by 5 bases and J by 3 bases; unmatched bases: 5. CDR1 SGHTA and CDR2 FQGNSA come from the germline V gene. The CDR3 is made up of 15 amino acids. The CDR3 region is CASSPGQGAFYEQYF. DNA of the CDR3: TGTGCCAGCAGCCCGGGACAGGGGGCTTTCTACGAGCAGTACTTC. The full variable domain, its missing parts supplied by reference TRBV7-2 and TRBJ2-7, is GAGVSQSPSNKVTEKGKDVELRCDPISGHTALYWYRQSLGQGLEFLIYFQGNSAPDKSGLPSDRFSAERTGGSVSTLTIQRTQQEDSAVYLCASSPGQGAFYEQYFGPGTRLTVT.

The rearrangement uses TRBV19 and TRBJ1-4, with D uncertain. With 5 bases removed from V and 8 bases from J, the gap between germline ends came to 12 bases. Germline CDR1 and CDR2: LNHDA and SQIVND (reference sequence). CDR3 length: 13 residues. The CDR3 spells CASSPRSGEKLFF. The CDR3 DNA reads as TGTGCCAGTAGTCCTCGATCGGGGGAAAAACTGTTTTTT.

The gene calls are TRBV1 and TRBJ1-1. TRBV1 is annotated as a pseudogene. The CDR3 has 18 residues. This CDR3 reads CTSSQDRRGRGILTEAFF. Here the CDR3 DNA reads TGCACCAGCAGCCAAGACCGCCGGGGACGCGGGATACTAACTGAAGCTTTCTTT.

The genes are TRBV2 and TRBJ2-3; 11 bases line up with TRBD2. The CDR3 contains 15 residues. V lost 6 bases to trimming and J lost 4 bases; unmatched junction nucleotides: 6. Germline CDR1 is SNHLY and CDR2 is FYNNEI. The CDR3 is CASRWGLAEADTQYF. The CDR3 nucleotides are TGTGCCAGCAGATGGGGACTAGCGGAAGCAGATACGCAGTATTTT. Supplemented by reference TRBV2 and TRBJ2-3, the full variable domain reads EPEVTQTPSHQVTQMGQEVILRCVPISNHLYFYWYRQILGQKVEFLVSFYNNEISEKSEIFDDQFSVERPDGSNFTLKIRSTKLEDSAMYFCASRWGLAEADTQYFGPGTRLTVL.

The chain employs TRBV24-1 and TRBJ2-2, with a weak D call TRBD2 (6 bases). This CDR3 has 13 amino acids. Germline CDR1 is KGHDR and CDR2 is SFDVKD. Between the trimmed V and J ends, which lost 8 bases and 3 bases, there was a span of 9 bases. The CDR3 DNA reads as TGTGCCACCAAAGGGACTCACACCGGGGAGCTGTTTTTT. Protein sequence: CATKGTHTGELFF.